The 4 T cell receptor beta chains below were found in one sample sequenced in a study of cytomegalovirus exposure and HLA in healthy donors (TCRdb year 2017). Library prep was done by the immunoSEQ multiplex PCR assay. TCRdb obtained this table from immuneACCESS and retained in-frame rearrangements with V and J assigned. These tables miss some clones; where compared with another copy, unresolved V genes account for less than half of the shortfall, and the remainder is unexplained. The sample contains around 55,000 clones, over 75% of them found a single time. The ten top clones hold more than 2.5% of the sample. Input material: PBMCs. The receptors were sampled from a man younger than 35 in good health and CMV-seronegative.

The chain uses TRBV18 and TRBJ1-1, with D unclear. The CDR3 totals 14 residues. Trimming cost V 2 bases and J 4 bases, with 11 bases left between them. Germline V CDR1 and CDR2: KGHSH, LQKENI. CDR3 bases: TGTGCCAGCTCACCATGGGGAGGTATCACTGAAGCTTTCTTT. Encoded protein: CASSPWGGITEAFF.

The chain links TRBV28 to TRBJ2-7; 10 bases line up with TRBD2. The J segment lost 3 bases and the V segment lost 3 bases, leaving 5 bases of the junction unmatched. The CDR3 length is 15 residues. Germline values: CDR1 MDHEN, CDR2 SYDVKM. The CDR3 region is CASSLLASGSYEQYF. Written as DNA, the CDR3 is TGTGCCAGCAGTTTGTTGGCTAGCGGGAGCTACGAGCAGTACTTC.

The gene calls are TRBV6-5 and TRBJ2-7; 10 nucleotides match TRBD1. The ends lost 2 bases at V and 4 bases at J; junction bases unmatched: 5. The germline V gene has CDR1 MNHEY and CDR2 SVGAGI. The CDR3 is 15 residues long. This chain's CDR3 is CASSYTTGGTYEQYF. The CDR3, as DNA: TGTGCCAGCAGTTACACGACAGGGGGCACGTACGAGCAGTACTTC.

In DNA form, the CDR3 reads TGTGCCAGCAGGAGGGGGGGTAATCAGCCCCAGCATTTT. Translated, it gives CASRRGGNQPQHF. The chain joins TRBV28 to TRBJ1-5; TRBD1 is a possible D gene (6 bases). The germline V gene encodes CDR1 MDHEN and CDR2 SYDVKM. The CDR3 length is 13 residues. V lost 6 bases to trimming and J lost 4 bases, with 10 bases between them.